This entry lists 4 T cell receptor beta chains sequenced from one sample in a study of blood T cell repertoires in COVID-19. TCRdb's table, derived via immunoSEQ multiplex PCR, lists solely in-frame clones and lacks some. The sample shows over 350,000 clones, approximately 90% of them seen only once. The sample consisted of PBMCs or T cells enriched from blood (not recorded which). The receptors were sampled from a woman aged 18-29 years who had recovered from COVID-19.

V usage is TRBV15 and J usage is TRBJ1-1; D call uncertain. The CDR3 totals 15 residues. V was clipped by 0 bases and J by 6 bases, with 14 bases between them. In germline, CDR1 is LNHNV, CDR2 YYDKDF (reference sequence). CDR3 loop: CATSRDLGVMAEAFF. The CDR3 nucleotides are TGTGCCACCAGCAGAGATCTGGGAGTAATGGCTGAAGCTTTCTTT.

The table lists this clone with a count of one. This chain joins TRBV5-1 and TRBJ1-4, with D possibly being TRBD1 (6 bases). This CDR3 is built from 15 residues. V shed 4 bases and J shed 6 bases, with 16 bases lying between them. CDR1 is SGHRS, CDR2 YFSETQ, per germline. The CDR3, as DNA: TGCGCCAGCAGCCGGATACAGGGTCCCGATGAAAAACTGTTTTTT. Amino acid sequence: CASSRIQGPDEKLFF.

CDR3 protein: CASSAQSTDTQYF. CDR3 coding DNA: TGTGCCAGCAGCGCGCAAAGCACAGATACGCAGTATTTT. V and J are TRBV6-6 and TRBJ2-3; D is ambiguous. The CDR3 length is 13 residues. Germline V CDR1 and CDR2: MNHNY, SVGAGI (reference sequence). V lost 6 bases, J lost 0 bases, and 7 bases lay in between.

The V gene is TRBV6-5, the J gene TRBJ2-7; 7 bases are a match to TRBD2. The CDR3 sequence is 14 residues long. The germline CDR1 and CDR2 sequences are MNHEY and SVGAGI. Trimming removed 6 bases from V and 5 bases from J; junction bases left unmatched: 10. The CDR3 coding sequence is TGTGCCAGCAGAAAAGGGAGGGGAACCCACGAGCAGTACTTC. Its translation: CASRKGRGTHEQYF.